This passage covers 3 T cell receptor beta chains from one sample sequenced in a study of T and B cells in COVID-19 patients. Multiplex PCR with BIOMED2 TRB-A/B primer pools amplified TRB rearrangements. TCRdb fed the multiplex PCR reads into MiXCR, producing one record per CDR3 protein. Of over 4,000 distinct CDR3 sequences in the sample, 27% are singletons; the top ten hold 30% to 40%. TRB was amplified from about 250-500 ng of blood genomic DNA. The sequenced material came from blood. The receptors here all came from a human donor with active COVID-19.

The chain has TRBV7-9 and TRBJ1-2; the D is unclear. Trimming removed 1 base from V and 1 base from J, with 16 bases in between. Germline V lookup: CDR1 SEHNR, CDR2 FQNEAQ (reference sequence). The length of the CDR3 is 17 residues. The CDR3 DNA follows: TGTGCCAGCAGCTTAGGCCCCTGGGAAGGAAATAACTATGGCTACACCTTC. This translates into CASSLGPWEGNNYGYTF.

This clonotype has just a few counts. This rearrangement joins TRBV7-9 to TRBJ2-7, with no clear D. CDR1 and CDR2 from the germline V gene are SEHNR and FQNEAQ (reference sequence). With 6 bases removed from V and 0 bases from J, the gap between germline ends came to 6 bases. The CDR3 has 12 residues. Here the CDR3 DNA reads TGTGCCAGCAGTCGAAGCTCCTACGAGCAGTACTTC. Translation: CASSRSSYEQYF.

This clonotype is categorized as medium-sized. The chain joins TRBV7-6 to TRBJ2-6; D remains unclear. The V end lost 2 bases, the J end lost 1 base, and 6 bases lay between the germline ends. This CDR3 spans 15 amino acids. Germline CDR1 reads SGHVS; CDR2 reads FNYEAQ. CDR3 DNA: TGTGCCAGCAGCTTAAGTCCGTCTGGGGCCAACGTCCTGACTTTC. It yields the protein CASSLSPSGANVLTF.